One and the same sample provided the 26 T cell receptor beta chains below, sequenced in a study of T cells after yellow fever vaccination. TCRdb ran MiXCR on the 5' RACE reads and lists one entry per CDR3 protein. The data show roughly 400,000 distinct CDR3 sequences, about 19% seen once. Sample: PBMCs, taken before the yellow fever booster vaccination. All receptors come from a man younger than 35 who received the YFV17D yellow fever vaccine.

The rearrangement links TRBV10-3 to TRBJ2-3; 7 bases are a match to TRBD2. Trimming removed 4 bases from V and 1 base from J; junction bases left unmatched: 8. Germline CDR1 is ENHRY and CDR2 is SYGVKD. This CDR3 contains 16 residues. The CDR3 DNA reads TGTGCCATCAGTGTGGGACCTAGCGGAGGCACAGATACGCAGTATTTT. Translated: CAISVGPSGGTDTQYF.

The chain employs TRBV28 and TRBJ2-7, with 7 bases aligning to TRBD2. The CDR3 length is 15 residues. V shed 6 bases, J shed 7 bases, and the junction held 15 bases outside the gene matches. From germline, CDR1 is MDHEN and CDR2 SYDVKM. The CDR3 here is CASRRGEGPGKEQYF. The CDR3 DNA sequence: TGTGCCAGCAGAAGAGGGGAGGGACCAGGGAAGGAGCAGTACTTC.

The CDR3 spells CASSAWDSQETQYF. CDR3 coding DNA: TGTGCCAGCAGCGCCTGGGACTCGCAAGAGACCCAGTACTTC. This chain uses TRBV9 with TRBJ2-5, with D perhaps TRBD2 (6 bases). The germline V gene has CDR1 SGDLS and CDR2 YYNGEE. CDR3 length equals 14 residues. Trimming removed 3 bases at V and 2 bases at J, with 11 bases between.

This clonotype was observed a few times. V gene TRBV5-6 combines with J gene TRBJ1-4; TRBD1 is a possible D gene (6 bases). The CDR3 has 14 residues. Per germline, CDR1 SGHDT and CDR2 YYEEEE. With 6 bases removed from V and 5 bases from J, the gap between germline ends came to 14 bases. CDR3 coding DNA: TGTGCCAGCAACTTCGGGGGCCTAAATGAAAAACTGTTTTTT. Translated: CASNFGGLNEKLFF.

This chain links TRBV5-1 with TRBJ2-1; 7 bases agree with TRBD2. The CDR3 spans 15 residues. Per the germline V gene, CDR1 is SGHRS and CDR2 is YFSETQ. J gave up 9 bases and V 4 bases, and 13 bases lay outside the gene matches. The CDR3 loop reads CASSPQGGEYGEQFF. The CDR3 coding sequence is TGCGCCAGCAGCCCTCAGGGAGGGGAGTATGGTGAGCAGTTCTTC.

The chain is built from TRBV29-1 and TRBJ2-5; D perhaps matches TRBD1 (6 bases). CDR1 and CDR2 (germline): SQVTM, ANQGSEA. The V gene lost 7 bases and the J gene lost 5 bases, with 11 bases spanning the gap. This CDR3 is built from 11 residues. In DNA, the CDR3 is TGCAGCGGTCGGACAGTGGAGACCCAGTACTTC. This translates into CSGRTVETQYF.

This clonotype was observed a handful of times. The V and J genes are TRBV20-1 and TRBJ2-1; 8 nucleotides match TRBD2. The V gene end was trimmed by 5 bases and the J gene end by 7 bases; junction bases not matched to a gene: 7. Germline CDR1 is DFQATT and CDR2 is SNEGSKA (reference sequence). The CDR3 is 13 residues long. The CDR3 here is CSAWSGGGNEQFF. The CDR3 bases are TGCAGTGCTTGGAGCGGGGGAGGAAATGAGCAGTTCTTC.

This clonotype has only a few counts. The CDR3 reads CASSQDEWENTEAFF. CDR3 bases: TGCGCCAGCAGCCAAGATGAGTGGGAGAACACTGAAGCTTTCTTT. This sequence joins TRBV4-3 and TRBJ1-1; D unclear. Trimming pared 0 bases from V and 1 base from J, leaving 9 bases between. This CDR3 region has 15 residues. Germline V gives CDR1 LGHNA, CDR2 YSLEER.

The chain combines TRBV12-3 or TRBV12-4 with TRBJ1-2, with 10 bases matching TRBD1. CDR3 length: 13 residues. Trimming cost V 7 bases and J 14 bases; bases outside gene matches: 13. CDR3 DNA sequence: TGTGCCAGCACCCGACGGACAGGGGGGGTGATAACCTTC. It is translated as CASTRRTGGVITF.

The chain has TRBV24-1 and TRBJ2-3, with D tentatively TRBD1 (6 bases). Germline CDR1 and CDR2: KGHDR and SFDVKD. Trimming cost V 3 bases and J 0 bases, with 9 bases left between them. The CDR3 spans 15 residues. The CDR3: CATSDPGVSTDTQYF. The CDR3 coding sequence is TGTGCCACCAGTGATCCAGGGGTCAGCACAGATACGCAGTATTTT.

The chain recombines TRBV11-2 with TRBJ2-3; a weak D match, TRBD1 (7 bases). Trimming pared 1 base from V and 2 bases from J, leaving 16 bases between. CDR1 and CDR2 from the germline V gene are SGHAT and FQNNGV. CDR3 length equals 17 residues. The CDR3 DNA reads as TGTGCCAGCAGCTTAGGTTGGCAGGGGGGCGTCACAGATACGCAGTATTTT. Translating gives CASSLGWQGGVTDTQYF.

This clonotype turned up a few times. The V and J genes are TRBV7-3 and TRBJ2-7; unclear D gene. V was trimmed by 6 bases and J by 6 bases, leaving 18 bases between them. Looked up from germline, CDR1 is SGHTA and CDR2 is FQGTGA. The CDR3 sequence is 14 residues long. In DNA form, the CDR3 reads TGTGCCAGCAGGGATGATGTTCTGGGTCGCGAGCAGTACTTC. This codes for CASRDDVLGREQYF.

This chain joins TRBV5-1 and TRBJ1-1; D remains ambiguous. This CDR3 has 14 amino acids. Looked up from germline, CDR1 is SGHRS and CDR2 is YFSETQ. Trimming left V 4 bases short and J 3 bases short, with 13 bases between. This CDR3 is CASSPTSQDTEAFF. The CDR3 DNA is TGCGCCAGCAGCCCTACTTCCCAGGACACTGAAGCTTTCTTT.

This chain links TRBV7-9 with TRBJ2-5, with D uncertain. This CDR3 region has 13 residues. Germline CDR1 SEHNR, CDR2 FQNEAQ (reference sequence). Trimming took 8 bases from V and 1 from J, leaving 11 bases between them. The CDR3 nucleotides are TGTGCCAGCGTAGCCGACCGCCAAGAGACCCAGTACTTC. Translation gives CASVADRQETQYF.

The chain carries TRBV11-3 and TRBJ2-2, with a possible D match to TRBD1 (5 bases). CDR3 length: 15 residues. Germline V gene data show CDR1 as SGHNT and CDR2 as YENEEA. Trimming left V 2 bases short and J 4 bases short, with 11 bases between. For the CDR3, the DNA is TGTGCCAGCAGCTTATGGGGCTCGGGCACCGGGGAGCTGTTTTTT. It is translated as CASSLWGSGTGELFF.

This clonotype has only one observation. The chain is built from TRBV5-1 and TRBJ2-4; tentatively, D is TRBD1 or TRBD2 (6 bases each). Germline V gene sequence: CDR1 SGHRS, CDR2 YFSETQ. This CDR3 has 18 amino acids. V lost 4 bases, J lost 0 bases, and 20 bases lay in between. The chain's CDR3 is CASSILAFGGLAKNIQYF. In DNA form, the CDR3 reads TGCGCCAGCAGCATATTAGCTTTCGGGGGCCTAGCCAAAAACATTCAGTACTTC.

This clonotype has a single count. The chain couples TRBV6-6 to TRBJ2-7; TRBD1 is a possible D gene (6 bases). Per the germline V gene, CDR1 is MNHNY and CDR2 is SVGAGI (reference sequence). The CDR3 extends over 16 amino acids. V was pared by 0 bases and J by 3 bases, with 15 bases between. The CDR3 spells CASSYSGTPRSYEQYV. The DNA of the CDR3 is TGTGCCAGCAGTTACTCCGGGACACCAAGGAGCTACGAGCAGTACGTC.

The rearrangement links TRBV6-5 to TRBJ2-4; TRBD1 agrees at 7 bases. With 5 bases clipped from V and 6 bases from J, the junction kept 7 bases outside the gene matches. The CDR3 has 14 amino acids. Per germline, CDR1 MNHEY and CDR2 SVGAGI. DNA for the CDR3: TGTGCCAGCAGTCGTTTTTCAGGGGGAAACATTCAGTACTTC. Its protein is CASSRFSGGNIQYF.

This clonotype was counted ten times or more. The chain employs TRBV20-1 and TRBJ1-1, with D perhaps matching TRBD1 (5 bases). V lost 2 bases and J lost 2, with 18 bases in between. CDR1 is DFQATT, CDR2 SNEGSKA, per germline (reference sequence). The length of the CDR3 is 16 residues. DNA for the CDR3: TGCAGTGCTAGACTCCCCTTGACAGATCTCAACACTGAAGCTTTCTTT. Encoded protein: CSARLPLTDLNTEAFF.

CDR3: CASSHTGTGNIQYF. The CDR3 region has the DNA TGTGCCAGCAGCCACACAGGGACGGGAAACATTCAGTACTTC. This chain uses TRBV5-6 with TRBJ2-4, with D tentatively TRBD1 (6 bases). The V end lost 4 bases, the J end lost 6 bases, and 14 bases lay between the germline ends. The CDR3 contains 14 residues. Germline V gene sequence: CDR1 SGHDT, CDR2 YYEEEE.

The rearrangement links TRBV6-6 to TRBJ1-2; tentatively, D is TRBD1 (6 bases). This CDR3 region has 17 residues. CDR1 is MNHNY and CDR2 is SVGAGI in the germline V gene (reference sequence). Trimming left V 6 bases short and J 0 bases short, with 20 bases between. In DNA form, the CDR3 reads TGTGCCAGCAGCACCTCGCAAGGACAGCCTACTAACTATGGCTACACCTTC. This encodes CASSTSQGQPTNYGYTF.

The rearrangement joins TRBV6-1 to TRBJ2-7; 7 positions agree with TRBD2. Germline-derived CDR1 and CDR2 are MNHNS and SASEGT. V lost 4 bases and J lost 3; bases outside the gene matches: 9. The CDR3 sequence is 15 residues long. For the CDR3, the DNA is TGTGCCAGCAGTGGGACTCCCGGGGGGTACTACGAGCAGTACGTC. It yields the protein CASSGTPGGYYEQYV.

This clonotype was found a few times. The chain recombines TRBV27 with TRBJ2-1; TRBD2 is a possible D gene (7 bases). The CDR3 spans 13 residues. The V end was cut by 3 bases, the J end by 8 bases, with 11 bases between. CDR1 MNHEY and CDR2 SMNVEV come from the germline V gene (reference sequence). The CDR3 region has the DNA TGTGCCAGCAGTTTCCGGGGGGCCCATGAGCAGTTCTTC. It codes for CASSFRGAHEQFF.

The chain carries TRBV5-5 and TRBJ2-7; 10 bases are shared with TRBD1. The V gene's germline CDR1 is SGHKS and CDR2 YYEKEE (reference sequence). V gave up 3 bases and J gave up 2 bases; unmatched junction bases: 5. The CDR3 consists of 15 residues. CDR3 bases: TGTGCCAGCAGCTACGTAGGACAGGGGGCCTACGAGCAGTACTTC. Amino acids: CASSYVGQGAYEQYF.

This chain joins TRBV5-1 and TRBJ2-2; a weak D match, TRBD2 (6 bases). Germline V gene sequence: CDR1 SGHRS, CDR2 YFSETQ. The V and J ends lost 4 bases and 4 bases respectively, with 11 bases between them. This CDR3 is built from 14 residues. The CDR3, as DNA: TGCGCCAGCAGCACCGGACTATCCACCGGGGAGCTGTTTTTT. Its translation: CASSTGLSTGELFF.

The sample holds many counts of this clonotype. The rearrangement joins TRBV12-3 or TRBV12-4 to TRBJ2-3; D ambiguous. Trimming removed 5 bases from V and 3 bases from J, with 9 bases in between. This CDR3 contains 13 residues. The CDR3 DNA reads TGTGCCAGCAGTAGGCCGGGTACAGATACGCAGTATTTT. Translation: CASSRPGTDTQYF.